This entry lists 20 T cell receptor beta chains sequenced from one sample in a study of shared clonotypes between healthy human individuals. The table came from immunoSEQ multiplex PCR; TCRdb's copy has only in-frame clones and leaves some out. The sample has some 2,400,000 clones; under 97% are singletons. Sequencing was carried out using naive CD4+ T cells sorted from blood. The subset here: CD45RA+ positively selected. These receptors all come from a man aged 18 to 30 in good health.

The chain combines TRBV10-3 with TRBJ1-1, with 10 bases identical to TRBD1. The CDR3 has 11 residues. V lost 10 bases and J lost 6; bases outside the gene matches: 2. Germline lookup yields CDR1 ENHRY and CDR2 SYGVKD. The DNA for the CDR3 is TGTGCCACAGGACAGGGGGCTGAAGCTTTCTTT. This translates into CATGQGAEAFF.

The rearrangement links TRBV7-9 to TRBJ1-5; D uncertain. Trimming removed 0 bases from V and 2 bases from J, with 8 bases in between. This CDR3 contains 15 residues. CDR1 and CDR2 from the germline V gene are SEHNR and FQNEAQ (reference sequence). The CDR3 sequence: CASSLAGYGNQPQHF. The CDR3 coding sequence is TGTGCCAGCAGCTTAGCAGGGTACGGCAATCAGCCCCAGCATTTT.

For this clone: Within the sample, other DNA sequences also encode this same CDR3. The V gene is TRBV4-1, the J gene TRBJ2-7, with 11 bases fitting TRBD2. CDR3 size: 15 residues. J was trimmed by 7 bases and V by 4 bases; bases with no gene match: 9. CDR1 is MGHRA, CDR2 YSYEKL, per germline. This CDR3 is CASSPLAGGLYEQYF. CDR3 nucleotides: TGCGCCAGCAGCCCCTTAGCGGGGGGGCTGTATGAGCAGTACTTC.

The chain has TRBV5-1 and TRBJ2-2; D gene ambiguous. The CDR3 contains 15 residues. The ends were cut back, 0 bases at V and 4 bases at J, with 10 bases in the middle. In germline, CDR1 is SGHRS, CDR2 YFSETQ. CDR3 sequence: CASSLVGQTTGELFF. In nucleotides, the CDR3 is TGCGCCAGCAGCTTGGTAGGGCAGACCACCGGGGAGCTGTTTTTT.

This chain joins TRBV5-4 and TRBJ2-7; 8 bases align to TRBD1. The CDR3 totals 15 residues. The junction had 12 bases not matched to a gene; V was cut back by 4 bases and J by 6 bases. The germline V gene has CDR1 SGHNT and CDR2 YYREEE (reference sequence). CDR3 protein: CASSHQDRVALEQYF. CDR3 bases: TGTGCCAGCAGCCACCAGGACAGGGTAGCTCTCGAGCAGTACTTC.

The chain combines TRBV6-1 with TRBJ2-7; the D gene is possibly TRBD2 (5 bases). This CDR3 comprises 14 residues. Trimming took 1 base from V and 2 from J, leaving 9 bases between them. Germline V lookup: CDR1 MNHNS, CDR2 SASEGT. CDR3 nucleotide sequence: TGTGCCAGCAGTGAAGGAGGGTCTACCTACGAGCAGTACTTC. It yields the protein CASSEGGSTYEQYF.

This rearrangement joins TRBV5-1 to TRBJ1-1; 9 bases are shared with TRBD1. This CDR3 contains 15 residues. Losses at the gene ends were 4 bases for V and 5 bases for J; bases not matched to a gene: 9. Per the germline V gene, CDR1 is SGHRS and CDR2 is YFSETQ. DNA of the CDR3: TGCGCCAGCAGCACCACGACAGGGGGTGGTACTGAAGCTTTCTTT. Protein sequence: CASSTTTGGGTEAFF.

The rearrangement joins TRBV7-2 to TRBJ1-1, with D maybe TRBD1 (5 bases). The CDR3 is made up of 15 amino acids. Trimming took off 5 bases at V and 1 base at J, with 14 bases between the two ends. The germline V gene has CDR1 SGHTA and CDR2 FQGNSA. CDR3 in amino acids: CASSPSRTTNTEAFF. DNA of the CDR3: TGTGCCAGCAGCCCCTCCCGGACAACGAACACTGAAGCTTTCTTT.

The J gene is TRBJ1-5, the V gene TRBV5-8; D remains unclear. V was pared by 6 bases and J by 6 bases, with 13 bases between. CDR1 SGHTS and CDR2 YDEGEE come from the germline V gene. The CDR3 runs 13 residues. This CDR3 reads CASTSGRPQPQHF. Written as DNA, the CDR3 is TGTGCCAGCACCTCCGGTCGTCCTCAGCCCCAGCATTTT.

Comment on this clone: Different DNA sequences within this sample yield the same CDR3. The chain employs TRBV4-1 and TRBJ2-7; D is undetermined. V was shortened by 1 base and J by 7 bases, with 8 bases between the two germline ends. CDR1 and CDR2 (germline): MGHRA, YSYEKL. The CDR3 has 12 residues. CDR3 loop: CASSQALGEQYF. The CDR3 nucleotides are TGCGCCAGCAGCCAAGCCCTCGGTGAGCAGTACTTC.

The chain is built from TRBV5-6 and TRBJ1-2; maybe TRBD1 (5 bases). V lost 0 bases and J 4 bases, leaving 13 bases between the germline ends. The CDR3 runs 15 residues. The germline V gene has CDR1 SGHDT and CDR2 YYEEEE. CDR3: CASSLEAGRSYGYTF. CDR3 bases: TGTGCCAGCAGCTTGGAGGCAGGGCGATCCTATGGCTACACCTTC.

This chain links TRBV7-9 with TRBJ1-2; D unresolved. The length of the CDR3 is 16 residues. Germline loops: CDR1 SEHNR, CDR2 FQNEAQ (reference sequence). V lost 5 bases and J lost 8, with 24 bases in between. CDR3 sequence (DNA): TGTGCCAGCAGCCCGTACTTAGAGGACCCCGGAGAGGGCTACACCTTC. As protein: CASSPYLEDPGEGYTF.

This chain links TRBV9 with TRBJ2-4; 9 bases match TRBD1. The ends lost 4 bases at V and 9 bases at J; junction bases unmatched: 11. The CDR3 covers 15 residues. The V gene's germline CDR1 is SGDLS and CDR2 YYNGEE. The CDR3 coding sequence is TGTGCCAGCAGCCCGCAGGGACAGGGTTATGCCATTCAGTACTTC. This codes for CASSPQGQGYAIQYF.

This chain uses TRBV5-1 with TRBJ2-3; D possibly corresponds to TRBD2 (6 bases). This CDR3 has 15 residues. Germline V lookup: CDR1 SGHRS, CDR2 YFSETQ. Deletions cut 0 bases from V and 2 bases from J, with 10 bases between. CDR3 sequence reads: CASSLALAPTDTQYF. The CDR3, as DNA: TGCGCCAGCAGCTTGGCCCTAGCGCCCACAGATACGCAGTATTTT.

The chain is built from TRBV6-5 and TRBJ1-6; 7 bases map to TRBD1. CDR3 size: 15 residues. After removal of 2 bases from V and 9 bases from J, the junction contained 7 bases not matched to a gene. Germline lookup yields CDR1 MNHEY and CDR2 SVGAGI. The CDR3 DNA reads TGTGCCAGCAGTTACAAGGGGGCATCATCTTCACCCCTCCACTTT. This encodes CASSYKGASSSPLHF.

With respect to this clone: The same CDR3 also results from other DNA sequences found in this sample. The chain combines TRBV7-2 with TRBJ1-5; D is unresolved. The V gene lost 1 base and the J gene lost 0 bases, with 7 bases spanning the gap. Germline V gene sequence: CDR1 SGHTA, CDR2 FQGNSA. This CDR3 has 15 amino acids. Here the CDR3 reads CASSLVGHSNQPQHF. The CDR3 DNA is TGTGCCAGCAGCTTAGTGGGTCATAGCAATCAGCCCCAGCATTTT.

Regarding this clone: Within the sample, other DNA sequences also encode this same CDR3. J is TRBJ1-4 and V is TRBV10-3; tentatively, D is TRBD1 (5 bases). In germline, CDR1 is ENHRY, CDR2 SYGVKD. V was cut by 4 bases and J by 8 bases, with 11 bases left in between. CDR3 length: 13 amino acids. Here the CDR3 DNA reads TGTGCCATCAGTGGGGGCCTCGGGGAAAAACTGTTTTTT. This translates into CAISGGLGEKLFF.

This clone came up a few times. The genes are TRBV11-2 and TRBJ2-1; 11 bases agree with TRBD2. This CDR3 comprises 15 residues. Per germline, CDR1 SGHAT and CDR2 FQNNGV. The ends lost 2 bases at V and 9 bases at J; junction bases unmatched: 6. Here the CDR3 DNA reads TGTGCCAGCAGCTTATTTCTAGCGGGGGGAAGTGAGCAGTTCTTC. Encoded protein: CASSLFLAGGSEQFF.

The chain employs TRBV20-1 and TRBJ2-7, with no clear D. Germline V gene lookup returns CDR1 DFQATT and CDR2 SNEGSKA (reference sequence). V was pared by 3 bases and J by 6 bases, with 9 bases between. The CDR3 consists of 11 residues. The CDR3 DNA reads as TGCAGTGCTAGTGCGGACGTCGAGCAGTACTTC. Its translation: CSASADVEQYF.

As for this clone: Other DNA sequences in the sample encode the same CDR3. J is TRBJ2-3 and V is TRBV5-1; D perhaps matches TRBD1 (5 bases). Germline assignment: CDR1 SGHRS and CDR2 YFSETQ. Trimming stripped 1 base from V and 2 bases from J, with 8 bases between. The CDR3 totals 14 residues. The DNA of the CDR3 is TGCGCCAGCAGCTTGCAGGGCATCACAGATACGCAGTATTTT. Translating gives CASSLQGITDTQYF.